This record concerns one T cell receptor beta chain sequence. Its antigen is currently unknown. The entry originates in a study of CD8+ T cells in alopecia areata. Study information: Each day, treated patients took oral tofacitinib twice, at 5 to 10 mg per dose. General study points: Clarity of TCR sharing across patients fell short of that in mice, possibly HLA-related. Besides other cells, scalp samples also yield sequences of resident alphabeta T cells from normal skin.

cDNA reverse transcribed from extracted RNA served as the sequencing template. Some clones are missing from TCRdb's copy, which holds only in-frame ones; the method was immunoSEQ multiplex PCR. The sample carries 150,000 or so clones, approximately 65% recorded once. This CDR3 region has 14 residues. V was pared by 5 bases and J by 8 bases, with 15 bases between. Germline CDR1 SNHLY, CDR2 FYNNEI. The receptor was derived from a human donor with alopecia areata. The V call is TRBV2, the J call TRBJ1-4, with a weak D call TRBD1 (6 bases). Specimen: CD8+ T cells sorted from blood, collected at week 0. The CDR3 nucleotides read TGTGCCAGCAGTATAGGGGGTCTCGGCGAAAAACTGTTTTTT. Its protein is CASSIGGLGEKLFF.